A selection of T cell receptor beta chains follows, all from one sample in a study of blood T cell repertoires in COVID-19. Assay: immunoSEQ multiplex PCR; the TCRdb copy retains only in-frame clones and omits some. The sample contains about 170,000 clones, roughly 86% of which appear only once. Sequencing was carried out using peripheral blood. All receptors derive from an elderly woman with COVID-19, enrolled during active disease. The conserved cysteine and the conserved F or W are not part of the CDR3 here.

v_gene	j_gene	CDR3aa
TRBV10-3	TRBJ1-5	AISEPAKRCQPQH
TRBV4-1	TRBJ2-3	ASSSRLAGATDTQY
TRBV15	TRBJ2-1	ATSGDFYNEQF
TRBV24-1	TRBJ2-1	ATSDRLGLGNEQF
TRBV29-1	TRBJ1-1	SVGTFGSEAF
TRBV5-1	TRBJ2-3	ASRQGQADTQY
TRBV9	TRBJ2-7	ASSVGFSGSSYEQY
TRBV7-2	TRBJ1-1	ASSLRGQGEAF
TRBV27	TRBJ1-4	ASSHFKITGNAEKLF
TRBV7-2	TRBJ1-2	ASTLSGGFNYGYT
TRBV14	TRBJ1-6	ASSQDSQVFYNSPLH
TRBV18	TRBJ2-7	ASSTGQGSDEQY
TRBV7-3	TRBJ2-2	ASSSYRGLGTGELF
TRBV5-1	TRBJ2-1	ASSFGQNNEQF
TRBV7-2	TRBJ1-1	ASSLDRNTEAF
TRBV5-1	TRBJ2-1	ASSNQGYGEQF
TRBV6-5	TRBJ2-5	ASNKGTFETQY
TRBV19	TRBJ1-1	ASSIDRWGMNTEAF
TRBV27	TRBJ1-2	ASQGAAPGYT
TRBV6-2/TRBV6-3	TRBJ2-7	ASSRPGQGLYEQY
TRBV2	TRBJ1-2	ASTEYRDYGYT
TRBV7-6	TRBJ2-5	ASSYGTSGRETQY
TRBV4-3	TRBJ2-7	ASSQDQGARGQY
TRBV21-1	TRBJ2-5	ASNKTAQETQY
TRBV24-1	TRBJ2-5	ATSDPLGETQY
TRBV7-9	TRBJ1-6	ASTRLGSSPLH
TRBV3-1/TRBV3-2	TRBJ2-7	ASSQDRGATGPYEQY
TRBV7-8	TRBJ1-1	ASSSKGFWNTEAF
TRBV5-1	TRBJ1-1	ASSFGGLLNTEAF
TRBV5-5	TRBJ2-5	ASSLAGVEETQY
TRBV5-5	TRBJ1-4	ASSLAGFGNEKLF
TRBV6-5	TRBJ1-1	ASSYSMGQGKAEAF
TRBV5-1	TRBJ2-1	ASSFGRELSEQF
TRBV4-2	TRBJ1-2	ASSRGGGTDYGYT
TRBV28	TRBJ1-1	ATRTRWGGGTEAF
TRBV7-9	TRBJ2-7	ASRRDSNEQY
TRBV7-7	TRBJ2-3	ASSTDRGGTDTQY
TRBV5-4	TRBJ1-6	ATRVAGSPLH
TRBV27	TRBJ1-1	ASSFGGNMNTEAF
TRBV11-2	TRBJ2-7	ASSLEGQNYEQY
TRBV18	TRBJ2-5	ASSPRGARETQY
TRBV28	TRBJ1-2	ASRSQPGAGGYGYT
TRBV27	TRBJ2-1	ASSLTGTGDYNEQF
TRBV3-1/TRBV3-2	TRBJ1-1	ASSQGDREAF
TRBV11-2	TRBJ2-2	ASSLSGVTGELF
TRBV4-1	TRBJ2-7	ASSQVGAGYEQY
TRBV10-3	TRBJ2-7	AIRGEGAAAVEQY